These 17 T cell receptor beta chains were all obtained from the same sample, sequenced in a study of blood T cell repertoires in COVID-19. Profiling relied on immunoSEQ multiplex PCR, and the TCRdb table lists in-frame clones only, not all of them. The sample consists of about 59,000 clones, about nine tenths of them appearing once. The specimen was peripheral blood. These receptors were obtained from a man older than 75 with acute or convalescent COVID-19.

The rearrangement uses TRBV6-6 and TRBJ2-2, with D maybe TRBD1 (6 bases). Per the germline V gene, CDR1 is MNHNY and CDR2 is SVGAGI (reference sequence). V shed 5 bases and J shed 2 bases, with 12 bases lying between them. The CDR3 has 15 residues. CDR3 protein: CASSSRTENTGELFF. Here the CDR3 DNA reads TGTGCCAGCAGTAGCCGGACAGAAAACACCGGGGAGCTGTTTTTT.

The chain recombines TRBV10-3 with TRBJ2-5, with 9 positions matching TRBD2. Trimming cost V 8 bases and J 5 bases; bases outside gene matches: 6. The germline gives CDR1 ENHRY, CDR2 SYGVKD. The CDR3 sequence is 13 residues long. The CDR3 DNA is TGTGCCATCTCTAGCGGGGAGGGGGAGACCCAGTACTTC. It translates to CAISSGEGETQYF.

The DNA for the CDR3 is TGTGCCAGCAGGGTTGCGGGGAGGGGGGCTGGGGCCAACGTCCTGACTTTC. Translation: CASRVAGRGAGANVLTF. The V call is TRBV27, the J call TRBJ2-6; D may be TRBD2 (7 bases). The V and J ends lost 6 bases and 2 bases respectively, with 17 bases between them. The CDR3 consists of 17 residues. CDR1 and CDR2 from the germline V gene are MNHEY and SMNVEV (reference sequence).

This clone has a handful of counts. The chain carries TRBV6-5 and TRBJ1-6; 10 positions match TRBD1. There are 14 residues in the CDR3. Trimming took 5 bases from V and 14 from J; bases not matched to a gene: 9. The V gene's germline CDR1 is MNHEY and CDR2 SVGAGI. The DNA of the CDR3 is TGTGCCAGCAGTCCGGGACAGGGGTCCTCGACCCTCCACTTT. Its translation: CASSPGQGSSTLHF.

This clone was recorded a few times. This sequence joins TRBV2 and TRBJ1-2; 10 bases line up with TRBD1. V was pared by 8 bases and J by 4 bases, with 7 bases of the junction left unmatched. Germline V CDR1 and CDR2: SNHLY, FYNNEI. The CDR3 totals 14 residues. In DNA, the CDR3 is TGTGCCAGCGCCGGGACAGGGGTCCTCTATGGCTACACCTTC. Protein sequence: CASAGTGVLYGYTF.

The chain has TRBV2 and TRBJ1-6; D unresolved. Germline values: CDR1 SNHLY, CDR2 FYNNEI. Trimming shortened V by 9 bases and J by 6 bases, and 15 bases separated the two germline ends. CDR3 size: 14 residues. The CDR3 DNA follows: TGTGCCAGAAAGGACCGGCGGGGTAATTCACCCCTCCACTTT. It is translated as CARKDRRGNSPLHF.

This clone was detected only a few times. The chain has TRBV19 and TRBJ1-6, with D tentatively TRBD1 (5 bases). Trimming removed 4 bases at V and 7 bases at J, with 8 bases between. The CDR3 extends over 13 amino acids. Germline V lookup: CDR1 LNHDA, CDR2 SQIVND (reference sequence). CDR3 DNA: TGTGCCAGTAGTACGGGGGGGAATTCACCCCTCCACTTT. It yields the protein CASSTGGNSPLHF. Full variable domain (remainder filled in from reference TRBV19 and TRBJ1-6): DGGITQSPKYLFRKEGQNVTLSCEQNLNHDAMYWYRQDPGQGLRLIYYSQIVNDFQKGDIAEGYSVSREKKESFPLTVTSAQKNPTAFYLCASSTGGNSPLHFGNGTRLTVT.

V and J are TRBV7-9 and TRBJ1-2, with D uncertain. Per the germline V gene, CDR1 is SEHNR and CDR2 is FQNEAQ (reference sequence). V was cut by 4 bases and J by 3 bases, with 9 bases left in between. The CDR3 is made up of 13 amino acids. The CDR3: CASSSGPDYGYTF. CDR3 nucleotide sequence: TGTGCCAGCAGCTCAGGTCCGGACTATGGCTACACCTTC.

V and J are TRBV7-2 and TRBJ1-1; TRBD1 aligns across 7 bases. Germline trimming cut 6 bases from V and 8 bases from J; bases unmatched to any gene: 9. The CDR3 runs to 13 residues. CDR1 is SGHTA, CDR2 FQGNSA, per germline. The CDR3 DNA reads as TGTGCCAGCAGTTTTACAGGGGTATTAGAAGCTTTCTTT. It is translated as CASSFTGVLEAFF.

As DNA, the CDR3 is TGTGCCAGCAGGGGACAGCCCATGAACACTGAAGCTTTCTTT. Its protein is CASRGQPMNTEAFF. The genes are TRBV11-2 and TRBJ1-1; 7 nucleotides match TRBD1. The CDR3 is 14 amino acids. CDR1 is SGHAT, CDR2 FQNNGV, per germline. The trim removed 6 bases at V and 0 bases at J, leaving 4 bases unmatched. Full variable domain (remainder filled in from reference TRBV11-2 and TRBJ1-1): EAGVAQSPRYKIIEKRQSVAFWCNPISGHATLYWYQQILGQGPKLLIQFQNNGVVDDSQLPKDRFSAERLKGVDSTLKIQPAKLEDSAVYLCASRGQPMNTEAFFGQGTRLTVV.

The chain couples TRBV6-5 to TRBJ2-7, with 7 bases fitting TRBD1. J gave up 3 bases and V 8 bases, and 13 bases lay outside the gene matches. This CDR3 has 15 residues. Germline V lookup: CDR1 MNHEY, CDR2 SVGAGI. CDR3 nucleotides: TGTGCCAGCTTCCGGGACAGCCGAGCGTTCTACGAGCAGTACTTC. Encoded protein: CASFRDSRAFYEQYF.

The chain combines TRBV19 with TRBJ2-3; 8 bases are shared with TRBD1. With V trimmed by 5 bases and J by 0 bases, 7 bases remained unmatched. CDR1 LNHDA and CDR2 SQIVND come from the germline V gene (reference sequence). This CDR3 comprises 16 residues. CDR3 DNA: TGTGCCAGTAGTCTCCAGGGGGCTGCTAGCACAGATACGCAGTATTTT. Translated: CASSLQGAASTDTQYF. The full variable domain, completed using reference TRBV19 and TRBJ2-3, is DGGITQSPKYLFRKEGQNVTLSCEQNLNHDAMYWYRQDPGQGLRLIYYSQIVNDFQKGDIAEGYSVSREKKESFPLTVTSAQKNPTAFYLCASSLQGAASTDTQYFGPGTRLTVL.

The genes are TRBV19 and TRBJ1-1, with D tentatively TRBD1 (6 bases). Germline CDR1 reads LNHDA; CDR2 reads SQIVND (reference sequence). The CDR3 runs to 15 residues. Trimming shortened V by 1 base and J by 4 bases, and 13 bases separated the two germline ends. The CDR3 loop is CASSIGAQGSTEAFF. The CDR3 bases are TGTGCCAGTAGTATAGGGGCGCAGGGGAGCACTGAAGCTTTCTTT.

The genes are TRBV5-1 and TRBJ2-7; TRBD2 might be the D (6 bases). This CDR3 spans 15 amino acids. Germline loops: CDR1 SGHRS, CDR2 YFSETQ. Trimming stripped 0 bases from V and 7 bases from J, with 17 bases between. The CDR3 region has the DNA TGCGCCAGCAGCTTGGCCGGGGGTGTTCTGGGTGAGCAGTACTTC. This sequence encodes CASSLAGGVLGEQYF.

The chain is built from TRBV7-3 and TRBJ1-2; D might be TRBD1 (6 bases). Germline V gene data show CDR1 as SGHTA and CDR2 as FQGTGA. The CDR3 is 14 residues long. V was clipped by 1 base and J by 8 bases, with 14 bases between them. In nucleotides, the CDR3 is TGTGCCAGCAGCTTAAACGCGGCAGGGGTCGGCTACACCTTC. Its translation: CASSLNAAGVGYTF.

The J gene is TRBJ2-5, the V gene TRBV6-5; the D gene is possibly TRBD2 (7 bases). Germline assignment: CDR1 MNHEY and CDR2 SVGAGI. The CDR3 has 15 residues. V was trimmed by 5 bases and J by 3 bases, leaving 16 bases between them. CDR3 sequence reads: CASSRSQGGEETQYF. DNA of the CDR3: TGTGCCAGCAGTAGATCACAGGGAGGGGAAGAGACCCAGTACTTC.

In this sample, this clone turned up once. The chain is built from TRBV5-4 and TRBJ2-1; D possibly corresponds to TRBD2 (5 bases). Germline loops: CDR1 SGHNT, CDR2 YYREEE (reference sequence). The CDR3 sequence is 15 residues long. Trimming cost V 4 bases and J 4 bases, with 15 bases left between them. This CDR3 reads CASSPDWTAYNEQFF. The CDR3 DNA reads TGTGCCAGCAGCCCGGACTGGACGGCATACAATGAGCAGTTCTTC.